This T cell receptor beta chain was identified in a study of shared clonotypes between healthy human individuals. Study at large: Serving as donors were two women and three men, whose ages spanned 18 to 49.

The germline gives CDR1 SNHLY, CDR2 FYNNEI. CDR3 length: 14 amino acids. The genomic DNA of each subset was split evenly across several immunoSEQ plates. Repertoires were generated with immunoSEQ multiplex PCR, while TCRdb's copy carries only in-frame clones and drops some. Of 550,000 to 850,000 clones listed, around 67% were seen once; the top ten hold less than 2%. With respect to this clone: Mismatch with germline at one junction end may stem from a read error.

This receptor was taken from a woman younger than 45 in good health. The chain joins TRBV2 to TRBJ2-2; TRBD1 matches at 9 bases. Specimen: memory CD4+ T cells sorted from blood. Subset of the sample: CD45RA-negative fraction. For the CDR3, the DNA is TGTTCCAGCAGAGTACAGGGGGCTACCGGGGAGCTGTTTTTT. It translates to CSSRVQGATGELFF. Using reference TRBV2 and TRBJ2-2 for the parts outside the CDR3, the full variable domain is EPEVTQTPSHQVTQMGQEVILRCVPISNHLYFYWYRQILGQKVEFLVSFYNNEISEKSEIFDDQFSVERPDGSNFTLKIRSTKLEDSAMYFCSSRVQGATGELFFGEGSRLTVL.